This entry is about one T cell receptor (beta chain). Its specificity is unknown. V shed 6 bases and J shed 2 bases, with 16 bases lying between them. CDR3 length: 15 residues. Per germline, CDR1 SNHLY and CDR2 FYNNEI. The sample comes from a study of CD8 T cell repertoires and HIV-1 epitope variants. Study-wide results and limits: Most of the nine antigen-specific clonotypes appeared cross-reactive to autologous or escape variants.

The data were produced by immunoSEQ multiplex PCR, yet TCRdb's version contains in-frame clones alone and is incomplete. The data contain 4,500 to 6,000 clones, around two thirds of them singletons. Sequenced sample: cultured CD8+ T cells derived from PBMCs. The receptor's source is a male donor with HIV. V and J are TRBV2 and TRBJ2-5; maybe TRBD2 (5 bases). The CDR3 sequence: CASSSAGIDQETQYF. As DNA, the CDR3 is TGTGCCAGCAGCTCCGCCGGGATAGATCAAGAGACCCAGTACTTC.